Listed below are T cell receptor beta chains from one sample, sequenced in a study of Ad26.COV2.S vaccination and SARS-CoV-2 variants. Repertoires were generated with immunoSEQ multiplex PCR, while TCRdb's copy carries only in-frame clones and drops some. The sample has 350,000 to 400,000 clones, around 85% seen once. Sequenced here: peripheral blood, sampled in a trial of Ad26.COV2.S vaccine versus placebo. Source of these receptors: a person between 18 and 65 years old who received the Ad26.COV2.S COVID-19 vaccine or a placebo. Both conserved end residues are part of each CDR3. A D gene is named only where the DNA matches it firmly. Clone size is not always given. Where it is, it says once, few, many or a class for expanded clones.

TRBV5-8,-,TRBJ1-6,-,CASRQTRVGNSPLHF,TGTGCCAGCAGACAGACCAGGGTAGGGAATTCACCCCTCCACTTT
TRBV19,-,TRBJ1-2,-,CASSIGQGDGYTF,TGTGCCAGTAGTATTGGTCAGGGAGATGGCTACACCTTC
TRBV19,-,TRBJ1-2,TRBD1,CASSMIGTGVGYTF,TGTGCCAGTAGTATGATCGGGACAGGGGTTGGCTACACCTTC
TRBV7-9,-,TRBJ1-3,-,CASSLVWSGNTIYF,TGTGCCAGCAGCTTAGTTTGGTCTGGAAACACCATATATTTT
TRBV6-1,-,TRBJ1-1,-,CASSDDRNRATEAFF,TGTGCCAGCAGTGACGACAGGAACAGGGCCACTGAAGCTTTCTTT
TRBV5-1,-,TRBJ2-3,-,CASSGTQGKTDTQYF,TGCGCCAGCAGCGGAACTCAGGGAAAGACAGATACGCAGTATTTT
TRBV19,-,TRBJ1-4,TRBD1,CASSEGGATNEKLFF,TGTGCCAGTAGTGAAGGGGGCGCAACTAATGAAAAACTGTTTTTT
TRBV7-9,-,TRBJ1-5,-,CASSSLNQPQHF,TGTGCCAGCAGCTCCCTTAATCAGCCCCAGCATTTT
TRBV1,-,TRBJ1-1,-,CTSSQDLKGALWYTEAFF,TGCACCAGCAGCCAAGATCTTAAGGGGGCATTATGGTACACTGAAGCTTTCTTT
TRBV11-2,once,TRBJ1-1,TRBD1,CASSSSWDRAMNTEAFF,TGTGCCAGCAGCTCGTCCTGGGACAGGGCGATGAACACTGAAGCTTTCTTT
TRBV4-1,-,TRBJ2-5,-,CASSQVPQETQYF,TGCGCCAGCAGCCAAGTCCCCCAGGAGACCCAGTACTTC
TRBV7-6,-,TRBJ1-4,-,CASSLGQSGNEKLFF,TGTGCCAGCAGCCTAGGTCAGTCGGGAAATGAAAAACTGTTTTTT
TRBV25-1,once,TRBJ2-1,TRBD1,CASSEPLSGTAYNEQFF,TGTGCCAGCAGTGAACCACTTTCCGGGACAGCATACAATGAGCAGTTCTTC
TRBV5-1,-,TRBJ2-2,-,CASTSQGLNTGELFF,TGCGCCAGCACCTCACAGGGTTTAAACACCGGGGAGCTGTTTTTT
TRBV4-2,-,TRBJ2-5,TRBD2,CASSQEWLAGGLYQETQYF,TGTGCCAGCAGCCAAGAGTGGCTAGCGGGGGGACTGTACCAAGAGACCCAGTACTTC
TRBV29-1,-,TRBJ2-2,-,CSVEEQTGELFF,TGCAGCGTGGAGGAACAAACCGGGGAGCTGTTTTTT
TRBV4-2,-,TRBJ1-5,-,CASSQEPYSNQPQHF,TGTGCCAGCAGCCAAGAGCCTTATAGCAATCAGCCCCAGCATTTT
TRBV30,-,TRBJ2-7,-,CGGEFSSYEQYF,TGTGGAGGGGAATTTAGCTCCTACGAGCAGTACTTC
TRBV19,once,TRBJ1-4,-,CASSIVSGENEKLFF,TGTGCCAGTAGTATAGTTTCAGGGGAGAATGAAAAACTGTTTTTT
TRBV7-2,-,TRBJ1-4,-,CASNQGYREKLFF,TGTGCCAGCAACCAGGGGTATCGTGAAAAACTGTTTTTT
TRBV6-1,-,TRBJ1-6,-,CASSELGIGNSPLHF,TGTGCCAGCAGTGAACTGGGGATCGGAAATTCACCCCTCCACTTT
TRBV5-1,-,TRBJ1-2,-,CASSLAGATDYTF,TGCGCCAGCAGCTTGGCAGGGGCTACCGACTACACCTTC
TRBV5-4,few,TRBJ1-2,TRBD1,CASSFWTGDNGYTF,TGTGCCAGCAGCTTTTGGACAGGTGATAATGGCTACACCTTC
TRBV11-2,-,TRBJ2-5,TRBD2,CASSSRTSGLETQYF,TGTGCCAGCAGCTCTAGGACTAGCGGGTTAGAGACCCAGTACTTC
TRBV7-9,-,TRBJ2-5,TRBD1,CASSPPDREETQYF,TGTGCCAGCAGCCCGCCCGACAGGGAAGAGACCCAGTACTTC
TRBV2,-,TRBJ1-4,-,CATRSAGATNEKLFF,TGTGCCACTCGGTCGGCGGGTGCAACTAATGAAAAACTGTTTTTT
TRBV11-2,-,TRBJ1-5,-,CASSSEPSERPQHF,TGTGCCAGCAGCTCCGAGCCTTCCGAGAGGCCCCAGCATTTT
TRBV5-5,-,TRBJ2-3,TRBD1,CASSLVSGGTDTQYF,TGTGCCAGCAGCTTGGTTTCAGGGGGAACTGATACGCAGTATTTT
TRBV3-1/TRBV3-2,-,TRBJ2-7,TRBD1,CASSPPTGGYEQYF,TGTGCCAGCAGCCCGCCGACAGGGGGCTACGAGCAGTACTTC
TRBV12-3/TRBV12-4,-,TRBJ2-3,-,CASSYSGGNTQYF,TGTGCCAGCAGTTATAGCGGAGGGAATACGCAGTATTTT
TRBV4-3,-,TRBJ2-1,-,CASSQDPYSYNEQFF,TGCGCCAGCAGCCAAGATCCCTACTCCTACAATGAGCAGTTCTTC
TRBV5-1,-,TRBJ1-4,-,CASSLTDEKLFF,TGCGCCAGCAGCTTGACTGATGAAAAACTGTTTTTT
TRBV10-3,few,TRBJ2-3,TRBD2,CAISERIAGASTDTQYF,TGTGCCATCAGTGAAAGGATAGCGGGGGCTAGCACAGATACGCAGTATTTT
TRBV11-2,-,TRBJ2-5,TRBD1,CASSEQGATGETQYF,TGTGCCAGCAGCGAACAGGGGGCAACGGGAGAGACCCAGTACTTC
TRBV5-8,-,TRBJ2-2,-,CASIRGGLYTGELFF,TGTGCCAGCATTAGGGGGGGCCTTTACACCGGGGAGCTGTTTTTT
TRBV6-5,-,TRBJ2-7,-,CASSLGDEQYF,TGTGCCAGCAGTTTGGGGGACGAGCAGTACTTC
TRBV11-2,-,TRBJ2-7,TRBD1,CASSLRTGVREQYF,TGTGCCAGCAGCTTAAGGACAGGGGTGCGGGAGCAGTACTTC
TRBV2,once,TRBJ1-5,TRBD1,CASSERDRGSNQPQHF,TGTGCCAGCAGTGAACGTGACAGGGGGAGCAATCAGCCCCAGCATTTT
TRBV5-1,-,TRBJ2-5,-,CASSSGDGQETQYF,TGCGCCAGCAGCTCTGGGGACGGGCAAGAGACCCAGTACTTC
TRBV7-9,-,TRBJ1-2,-,CASSSTGTDYGYTF,TGTGCCAGCAGCTCCACCGGGACGGATTATGGCTACACCTTC
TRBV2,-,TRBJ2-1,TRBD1,CASRPDRGGYNEQFF,TGTGCCAGCAGGCCCGACAGGGGAGGCTACAATGAGCAGTTCTTC
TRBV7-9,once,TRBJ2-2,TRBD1,CASSFDRDGTGELFF,TGTGCCAGCAGCTTTGACAGGGATGGTACCGGGGAGCTGTTTTTT
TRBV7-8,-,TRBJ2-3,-,CASSPQTTTDTQYF,TGTGCCAGTAGCCCCCAGACAACCACAGATACGCAGTATTTT
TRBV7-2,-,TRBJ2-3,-,CASSLALIGGTDTQYF,TGTGCCAGCAGCTTAGCGCTAATCGGCGGCACAGATACGCAGTATTTT
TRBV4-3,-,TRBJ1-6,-,CASSPQRTALTITPLHF,TGCGCCAGCAGCCCTCAACGGACAGCTCTGACTATTACACCCCTCCACTTT
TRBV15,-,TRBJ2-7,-,CATSRVFSGGSEQYF,TGTGCCACCAGCAGAGTTTTTTCAGGCGGGTCCGAGCAGTACTTC
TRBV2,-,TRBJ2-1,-,CASSERLLSYNEQFF,TGTGCCAGCAGCGAACGGCTCCTTTCCTACAATGAGCAGTTCTTC
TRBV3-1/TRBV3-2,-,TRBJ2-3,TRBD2,CASSRRLAGEDTQYF,TGTGCCAGCAGCCGAAGACTAGCGGGGGAAGATACGCAGTATTTT
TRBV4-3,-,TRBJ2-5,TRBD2,CASSQDPAGGGGKTQYF,TGCGCCAGCAGCCAAGATCCGGCGGGGGGAGGTGGGAAGACCCAGTACTTC
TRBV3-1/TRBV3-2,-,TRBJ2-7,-,CASRLQGTYEQYF,TGTGCCAGCAGGCTACAGGGTACCTACGAGCAGTACTTC
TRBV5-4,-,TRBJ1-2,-,CASSRAGEEKGYTF,TGTGCCAGCAGCCGGGCCGGGGAAGAGAAAGGCTACACCTTC
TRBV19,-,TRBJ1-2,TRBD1,CASSPGDSVYGYTF,TGTGCCAGTAGTCCCGGGGACAGTGTCTATGGCTACACCTTC